This T cell receptor beta chain was retrieved from a study of cytomegalovirus exposure and HLA in healthy donors. The overall study: Unique TCR beta sequences numbering some 120 million came from 150 million to 200 million T cells in an earlier analysis. Points from the study as a whole: Most CMV-associated TCR beta chains appeared HLA-restricted in a later analysis. Later analysis identified 16,000 or so TCR beta sequences associated with HLA alleles, using a false discovery rate threshold of 0.05.

On this clone: Its antigen is unidentified.

The germline V gene encodes CDR1 MDHEN and CDR2 SYDVKM. This CDR3 is built from 15 residues. The V gene end was trimmed by 5 bases and the J gene end by 4 bases; junction bases not matched to a gene: 6. The PCR had 60 Vbeta and 13 Jbeta primers. Profiling relied on immunoSEQ multiplex PCR, and the TCRdb table lists in-frame clones only, not all of them. The data hold 130,000 or so clones, with 80% observed a single time. The V call is TRBV28, the J call TRBJ2-1, with 9 bases identical to TRBD1. The TCR originated in a man aged 25 to 45 in good health and CMV-seronegative. The sequencing sample was made of PBMCs. CDR3 nucleotide sequence: TGTGCCAGCAGTATACAGGGGGCCGGGTACAATGAGCAGTTCTTC. Amino acid sequence: CASSIQGAGYNEQFF.